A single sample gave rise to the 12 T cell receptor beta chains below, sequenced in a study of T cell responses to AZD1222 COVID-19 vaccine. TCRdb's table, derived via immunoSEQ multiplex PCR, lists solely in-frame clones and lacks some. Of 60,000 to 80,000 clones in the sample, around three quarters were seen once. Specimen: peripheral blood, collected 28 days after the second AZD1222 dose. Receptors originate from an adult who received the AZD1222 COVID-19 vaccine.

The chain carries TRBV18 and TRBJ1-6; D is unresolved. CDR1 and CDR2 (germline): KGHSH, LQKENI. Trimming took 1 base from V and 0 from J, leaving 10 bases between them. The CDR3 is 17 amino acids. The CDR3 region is CASSPLQASSYNSPLHF. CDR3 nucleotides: TGTGCCAGCTCACCACTCCAGGCGAGCTCCTATAATTCACCCCTCCACTTT.

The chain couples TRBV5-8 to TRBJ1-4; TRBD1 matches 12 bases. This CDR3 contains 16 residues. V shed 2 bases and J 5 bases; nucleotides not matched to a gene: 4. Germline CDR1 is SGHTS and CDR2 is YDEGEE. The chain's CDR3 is CASSLPGTGGNEKLFF. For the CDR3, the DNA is TGTGCCAGCAGCTTACCCGGGACAGGGGGCAATGAAAAACTGTTTTTT.

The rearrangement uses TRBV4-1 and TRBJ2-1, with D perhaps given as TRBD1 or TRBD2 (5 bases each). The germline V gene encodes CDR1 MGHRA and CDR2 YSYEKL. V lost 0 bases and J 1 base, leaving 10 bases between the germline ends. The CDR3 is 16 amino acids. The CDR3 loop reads CASSQEMGVSYNEQFF. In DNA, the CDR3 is TGCGCCAGCAGCCAAGAAATGGGGGTTTCCTACAATGAGCAGTTCTTC.

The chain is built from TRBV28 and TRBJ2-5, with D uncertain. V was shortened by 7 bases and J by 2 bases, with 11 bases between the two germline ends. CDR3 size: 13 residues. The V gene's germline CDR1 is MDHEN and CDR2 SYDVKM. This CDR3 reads CASMKRNQETQYF. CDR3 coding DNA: TGTGCCAGCATGAAAAGGAATCAAGAGACCCAGTACTTC. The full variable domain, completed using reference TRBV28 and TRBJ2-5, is DVKVTQSSRYLVKRTGEKVFLECVQDMDHENMFWYRQDPGLGLRLIYFSYDVKMKEKGDIPEGYSVSREKKERFSLILESASTNQTSMYLCASMKRNQETQYFGPGTRLLVL.

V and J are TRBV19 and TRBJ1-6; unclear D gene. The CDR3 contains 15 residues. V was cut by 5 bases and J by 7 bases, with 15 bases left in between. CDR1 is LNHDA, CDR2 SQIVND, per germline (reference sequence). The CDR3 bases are TGTGCCAGTAGTTTAAGGACCTTCGGAAATTCACCCCTCCACTTT. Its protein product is CASSLRTFGNSPLHF.

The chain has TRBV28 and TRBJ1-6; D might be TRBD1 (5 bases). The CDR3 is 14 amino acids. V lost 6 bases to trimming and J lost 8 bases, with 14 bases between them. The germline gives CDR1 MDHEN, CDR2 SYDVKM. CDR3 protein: CASSTTVEDSPLHF. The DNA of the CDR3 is TGTGCCAGCAGCACGACAGTAGAAGATTCACCCCTCCACTTT.

The CDR3: CASSSAGDEQFF. The CDR3 nucleotides read TGTGCCAGCAGTTCCGCCGGGGATGAGCAGTTCTTC. This sequence joins TRBV12-3 or TRBV12-4 and TRBJ2-1, with D possibly being TRBD2 (5 bases). V was cut by 4 bases and J by 8 bases, with 9 bases left in between. The CDR3 has 12 amino acids.

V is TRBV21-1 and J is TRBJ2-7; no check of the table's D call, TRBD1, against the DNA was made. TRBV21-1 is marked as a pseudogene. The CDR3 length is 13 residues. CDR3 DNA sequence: TGTGCCAGCTTAAGGAGGGGGCTCTACGAGCAGTACTTC. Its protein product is CASLRRGLYEQYF.

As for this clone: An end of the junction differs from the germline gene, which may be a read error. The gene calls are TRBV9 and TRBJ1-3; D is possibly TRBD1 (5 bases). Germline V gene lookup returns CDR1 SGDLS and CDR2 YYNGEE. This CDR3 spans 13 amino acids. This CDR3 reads CASSDRYGNTIYF. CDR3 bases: TGTGCTAGCAGCGACAGATATGGAAACACCATATATTTT.

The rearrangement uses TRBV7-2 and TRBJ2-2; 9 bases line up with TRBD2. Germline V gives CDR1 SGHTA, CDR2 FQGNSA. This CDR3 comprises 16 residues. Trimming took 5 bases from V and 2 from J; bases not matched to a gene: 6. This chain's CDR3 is CASSPRLAVNTGELFF. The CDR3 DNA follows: TGTGCCAGCAGCCCCCGACTAGCGGTTAACACCGGGGAGCTGTTTTTT. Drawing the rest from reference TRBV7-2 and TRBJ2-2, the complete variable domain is GAGVSQSPSNKVTEKGKDVELRCDPISGHTALYWYRQSLGQGLEFLIYFQGNSAPDKSGLPSDRFSAERTGGSVSTLTIQRTQQEDSAVYLCASSPRLAVNTGELFFGEGSRLTVL.

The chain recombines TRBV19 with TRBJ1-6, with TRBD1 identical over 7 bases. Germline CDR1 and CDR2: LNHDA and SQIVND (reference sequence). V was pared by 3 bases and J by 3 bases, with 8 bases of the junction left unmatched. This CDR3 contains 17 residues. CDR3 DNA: TGTGCCAGTAGTATTGGCGCCGGGACAGACTATAATTCACCCCTCCACTTT. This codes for CASSIGAGTDYNSPLHF.

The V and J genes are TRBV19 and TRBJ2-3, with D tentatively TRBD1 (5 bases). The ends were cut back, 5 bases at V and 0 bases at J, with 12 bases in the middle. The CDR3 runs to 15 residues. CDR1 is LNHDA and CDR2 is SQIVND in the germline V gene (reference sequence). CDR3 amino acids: CASSSHQGSTDTQYF. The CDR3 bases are TGTGCCAGTAGTTCCCATCAGGGAAGCACAGATACGCAGTATTTT.